The next 31 T cell receptor beta chains were all read from a single sample in a study of blood T cell repertoires in COVID-19. Using immunoSEQ multiplex PCR, the repertoire was profiled, and TCRdb retains in-frame clones only, with some absent. This table has around 210,000 clones, about 86% appearing once. The source material was peripheral blood. All receptors derive from a woman aged 65 to 85 with acute or convalescent COVID-19.

This sequence joins TRBV27 and TRBJ1-1; 7 nucleotides align to TRBD1. Germline trimming cut 6 bases from V and 3 bases from J; bases unmatched to any gene: 22. The CDR3 covers 19 residues. The germline CDR1 and CDR2 sequences are MNHEY and SMNVEV (reference sequence). The CDR3 is CASRPPATGIISWDTEAFF. The CDR3 DNA reads TGTGCCAGCAGACCTCCCGCGACAGGGATCATCAGCTGGGACACTGAAGCTTTCTTT.

The V and J genes are TRBV19 and TRBJ2-3, with 8 bases fitting TRBD2. Germline loops: CDR1 LNHDA, CDR2 SQIVND (reference sequence). CDR3 size: 18 residues. V trimming: 0 bases; J trimming: 5 bases; junction bases outside the gene matches: 13. CDR3 residues: CASSIDERGAGAGDTQYF. CDR3 nucleotide sequence: TGTGCCAGTAGTATAGATGAACGGGGAGCGGGAGCAGGAGATACGCAGTATTTT.

The chain is built from TRBV6-5 and TRBJ2-5, with a possible D match to TRBD1 (6 bases). The germline V gene has CDR1 MNHEY and CDR2 SVGAGI. With 0 bases removed from V and 4 bases from J, the gap between germline ends came to 12 bases. This CDR3 is 15 amino acids long. This CDR3 is CASSYSGTPLETQYF. In DNA, the CDR3 is TGTGCCAGCAGTTACTCGGGGACACCCCTAGAGACCCAGTACTTC.

CDR3 bases: TGTGCCAGTAAAGAGGGTCCGGGTGTGGATACGCAGTATTTT. Translating it yields CASKEGPGVDTQYF. The chain is built from TRBV19 and TRBJ2-3, with a weak D call TRBD2 (5 bases). Germline V gives CDR1 LNHDA, CDR2 SQIVND (reference sequence). This CDR3 has 14 residues. Trimming took off 7 bases at V and 6 bases at J, with 17 bases between the two ends. The variable domain in full, with the rest retrieved from reference TRBV19 and TRBJ2-3, is DGGITQSPKYLFRKEGQNVTLSCEQNLNHDAMYWYRQDPGQGLRLIYYSQIVNDFQKGDIAEGYSVSREKKESFPLTVTSAQKNPTAFYLCASKEGPGVDTQYFGPGTRLTVL.

The chain combines TRBV2 with TRBJ2-3, with 8 bases matching TRBD2. Trimming took 2 bases from V and 4 from J; bases not matched to a gene: 5. Germline loops: CDR1 SNHLY, CDR2 FYNNEI. The CDR3 length is 15 residues. The DNA for the CDR3 is TGTGCCAGCAGTGAAAGCGGGAGCGAGTCAGATACGCAGTATTTT. Translated: CASSESGSESDTQYF. The full variable domain, in which reference TRBV2 and TRBJ2-3 provide the parts outside the CDR3, is EPEVTQTPSHQVTQMGQEVILRCVPISNHLYFYWYRQILGQKVEFLVSFYNNEISEKSEIFDDQFSVERPDGSNFTLKIRSTKLEDSAMYFCASSESGSESDTQYFGPGTRLTVL.

This chain connects TRBV12-3 or TRBV12-4 to TRBJ1-2; D perhaps matches TRBD1 (5 bases). The V end was cut by 6 bases, the J end by 8 bases, with 16 bases between. The CDR3 has 13 amino acids. The CDR3 reads CASSSLGARGYTF. The CDR3 bases are TGTGCCAGCAGCTCCCTAGGGGCGCGAGGCTACACCTTC.

This clone occurred once. The gene calls are TRBV7-9 and TRBJ2-2, with 12 nucleotides matching TRBD2. The length of the CDR3 is 18 residues. Germline assignment: CDR1 SEHNR and CDR2 FQNEAQ (reference sequence). With V trimmed by 5 bases and J by 2 bases, 9 bases remained unmatched. In nucleotides, the CDR3 is TGTGCCAGCAGCCTCCCGGGACTAGCGGGCCCCAACACCGGGGAGCTGTTTTTT. Amino acid sequence: CASSLPGLAGPNTGELFF.

A few counts support this clone. The DNA of the CDR3 is TGTGCCAGCAGCAAACGGACCCAAGGGGCGTTTACTGAAGCTTTCTTT. This gives the protein CASSKRTQGAFTEAFF. The chain uses TRBV21-1 and TRBJ1-1; TRBD1, the D gene given by the table, was not confirmed from the DNA. TRBV21-1 is a pseudogene locus. This CDR3 spans 16 amino acids.

This sequence joins TRBV24-1 and TRBJ1-5; 7 bases map to TRBD1. V shed 9 bases and J 2 bases; nucleotides not matched to a gene: 6. This CDR3 contains 14 residues. CDR1 is KGHDR, CDR2 SFDVKD, per germline. This CDR3 reads CATEGGGGNQPQHF. The CDR3 DNA is TGTGCCACCGAAGGAGGGGGCGGCAATCAGCCCCAGCATTTT.

Only a few counts were recorded for this clone. This sequence joins TRBV6-5 and TRBJ2-7, with 7 bases fitting TRBD1. The CDR3 runs 13 residues. The germline CDR1 and CDR2 sequences are MNHEY and SVGAGI. With V trimmed by 2 bases and J by 3 bases, 1 base remained unmatched. CDR3 nucleotides: TGTGCCAGCAGTTACGGGACAGACTACGAGCAGTACTTC. Translation: CASSYGTDYEQYF.

This chain joins TRBV7-2 and TRBJ2-4, with 8 bases lining up with TRBD1. This CDR3 is built from 15 residues. Germline V gene sequence: CDR1 SGHTA, CDR2 FQGNSA. The V and J ends lost 1 base and 7 bases, in that order; junction bases with no gene match: 6. CDR3 residues: CASSLGAGGLNIQYF. CDR3 DNA sequence: TGTGCCAGCAGCTTAGGGGCAGGGGGCCTTAACATTCAGTACTTC.

The chain joins TRBV5-5 to TRBJ1-2; no clear D gene. The germline V gene has CDR1 SGHKS and CDR2 YYEKEE (reference sequence). Deletions cut 0 bases from V and 6 bases from J, with 9 bases between. CDR3 length: 13 residues. CDR3 residues: CASSLASFDGYTF. The CDR3 DNA is TGTGCCAGCAGCTTGGCCTCTTTCGATGGCTACACCTTC.

The chain has TRBV5-1 and TRBJ2-1, with 7 positions matching TRBD1. From germline, CDR1 is SGHRS and CDR2 YFSETQ. The CDR3 runs to 13 residues. V was clipped by 4 bases and J by 6 bases; unmatched bases: 4. The CDR3: CASSGTAVNEQFF. For the CDR3, the DNA is TGCGCCAGCAGCGGGACAGCTGTCAATGAGCAGTTCTTC.

The chain carries TRBV5-1 and TRBJ2-5, with a weak D call TRBD1 (6 bases). Germline lookup yields CDR1 SGHRS and CDR2 YFSETQ. The CDR3 covers 15 residues. V was pared by 1 base and J by 5 bases, with 15 bases between. CDR3 sequence (DNA): TGCGCCAGCAGCTTGAGATCAGGGGACGCGGAGACCCAGTACTTC. This codes for CASSLRSGDAETQYF.

The chain couples TRBV24-1 to TRBJ2-6, with D possibly matching TRBD1 (6 bases). V was trimmed by 12 bases and J by 0 bases, leaving 17 bases between them. The germline V gene has CDR1 KGHDR and CDR2 SFDVKD. The CDR3 runs 16 residues. The CDR3 sequence is CAGRWGPSSGANVLTF. In nucleotides, the CDR3 is TGTGCCGGGCGATGGGGGCCTAGCTCTGGGGCCAACGTCCTGACTTTC.

As concerns this clone: Additional DNA sequences in this sample encode the identical CDR3. J is TRBJ2-3 and V is TRBV18; 8 bases are a match to TRBD1. This CDR3 contains 15 residues. Unmatched junction bases numbered 3, after V lost 3 bases and J lost 1 base. CDR1 and CDR2 from the germline V gene are KGHSH and LQKENI. The CDR3, as DNA: TGTGCCAGCTCACCCGGACAGGGCGGCACAGATACGCAGTATTTT. This sequence encodes CASSPGQGGTDTQYF. Full variable domain (missing parts from reference TRBV18 and TRBJ2-3): NAGVMQNPRHLVRRRGQEARLRCSPMKGHSHVYWYRQLPEEGLKFMVYLQKENIIDESGMPKERFSAEFPKEGPSILRIQQVVRGDSAAYFCASSPGQGGTDTQYFGPGTRLTVL.

DNA of the CDR3: TGTGCCAGCAGTCAACTAGCGGGCTGGGGGGAGCAGTACTTC. It codes for CASSQLAGWGEQYF. The chain is built from TRBV7-9 and TRBJ2-7; 9 bases agree with TRBD2. Per the germline V gene, CDR1 is SEHNR and CDR2 is FQNEAQ (reference sequence). The CDR3 totals 14 residues. The V segment lost 6 bases and the J segment 7 bases; nucleotides outside the gene matches: 10.

This clone was detected only a few times. V is TRBV18 and J is TRBJ2-7; 7 bases are shared with TRBD2. V gave up 5 bases and J gave up 6 bases; unmatched junction bases: 10. This CDR3 contains 14 residues. Germline V lookup: CDR1 KGHSH, CDR2 LQKENI. CDR3 in amino acids: CASSSLPGEGEQYF. The CDR3 DNA reads TGTGCCAGCTCATCCTTGCCCGGGGAGGGCGAGCAGTACTTC.

About this clone: This sample also contains other DNA sequences that code for the same CDR3. The genes are TRBV12-3 or TRBV12-4 and TRBJ2-7; 7 nucleotides match TRBD1. This CDR3 comprises 13 residues. The trim removed 6 bases at V and 3 bases at J, leaving 5 bases unmatched. CDR3 sequence reads: CASRSTGSYEQYF. DNA of the CDR3: TGTGCCAGCAGGTCGACAGGGAGCTACGAGCAGTACTTC.

The rearrangement links TRBV6-1 to TRBJ1-1, with unresolved D. Germline V lookup: CDR1 MNHNS, CDR2 SASEGT. Trimming removed 1 base at V and 14 bases at J, with 23 bases between. This CDR3 comprises 15 residues. In DNA, the CDR3 is TGTGCCAGCAGTGAAGGTGTCGTGTCGGCACTTGGAGTCTTCTTT. Translation: CASSEGVVSALGVFF.

The chain couples TRBV7-2 to TRBJ1-1; 9 bases match TRBD1. CDR3 length equals 18 residues. Per germline, CDR1 SGHTA and CDR2 FQGNSA. Trimming took 2 bases from V and 3 from J; bases not matched to a gene: 13. This chain's CDR3 is CASSLSGQGMGRDTEAFF. Written as DNA, the CDR3 is TGTGCCAGCAGCTTAAGTGGACAGGGGATGGGGAGGGACACTGAAGCTTTCTTT. Using reference TRBV7-2 and TRBJ1-1 for the parts outside the CDR3, the full variable domain is GAGVSQSPSNKVTEKGKDVELRCDPISGHTALYWYRQSLGQGLEFLIYFQGNSAPDKSGLPSDRFSAERTGGSVSTLTIQRTQQEDSAVYLCASSLSGQGMGRDTEAFFGQGTRLTVV.

The CDR3 is CASRVAGGAGGYTF. In nucleotides, the CDR3 is TGTGCCAGCAGGGTAGCAGGGGGCGCGGGTGGCTACACCTTC. This rearrangement joins TRBV28 to TRBJ1-2; 8 bases align to TRBD1. This CDR3 comprises 14 residues. V shed 6 bases and J 7 bases; nucleotides not matched to a gene: 10. Looked up from germline, CDR1 is MDHEN and CDR2 is SYDVKM.

The CDR3 sequence is CASSRQGTYEQYF. DNA of the CDR3: TGTGCCAGCAGCCGACAGGGGACCTACGAGCAGTACTTC. This chain uses TRBV6-5 with TRBJ2-7; 8 bases map to TRBD1. V gave up 6 bases and J gave up 2 bases; unmatched junction bases: 3. Germline assignment: CDR1 MNHEY and CDR2 SVGAGI. The CDR3 is made up of 13 amino acids.

This chain uses TRBV7-8 with TRBJ1-6; perhaps TRBD1 as D (6 bases). The CDR3 consists of 15 residues. Looked up from germline, CDR1 is SGHVS and CDR2 is FQNEAQ. Trimming shortened V by 0 bases and J by 5 bases, and 8 bases separated the two germline ends. CDR3: CASSLAAGDNSPLHF. CDR3 in DNA: TGTGCCAGCAGCTTAGCTGCAGGGGATAATTCACCCCTCCACTTT.

The chain employs TRBV14 and TRBJ2-1; 11 bases line up with TRBD2. Germline CDR1 and CDR2: SGHDN and FVKESK. This CDR3 comprises 15 residues. With 3 bases clipped from V and 10 bases from J, the junction kept 8 bases outside the gene matches. CDR3 coding DNA: TGTGCCAGCAGCCAGACACTAGCGGGGGTAAGCGAGCAGTTCTTC. Translated: CASSQTLAGVSEQFF.

The chain uses TRBV4-3 and TRBJ1-5; TRBD1 might be the D (6 bases). Germline values: CDR1 LGHNA, CDR2 YSLEER. Trimming left V 1 base short and J 3 bases short, with 13 bases between. The CDR3 is 16 residues long. CDR3 sequence (DNA): TGCGCCAGCAGCCAAGTGGCCGGGACACTCAATCAGCCCCAGCATTTT. This encodes CASSQVAGTLNQPQHF.

The chain links TRBV19 to TRBJ1-6; 9 nucleotides match TRBD1. V shed 5 bases and J 7 bases; nucleotides not matched to a gene: 9. Per germline, CDR1 LNHDA and CDR2 SQIVND (reference sequence). The CDR3 spans 16 residues. The CDR3 region is CASSPVDRGNNSPLHF. The CDR3 coding sequence is TGTGCCAGTAGTCCGGTCGACAGGGGGAACAATTCACCCCTCCACTTT.

This chain links TRBV11-3 with TRBJ2-1; 15 bases map to TRBD2. CDR3 length: 16 amino acids. Germline V CDR1 and CDR2: SGHNT, YENEEA. The V gene end was trimmed by 5 bases and the J gene end by 7 bases; junction bases not matched to a gene: 6. The CDR3 DNA reads TGTGCCAGCAGCAAAGGACTAGCGGGAGGGGAGAATGAGCAGTTCTTC. Its protein product is CASSKGLAGGENEQFF.

The genes are TRBV24-1 and TRBJ2-1, with TRBD2 matching over 7 bases. Germline V gene data show CDR1 as KGHDR and CDR2 as SFDVKD. The V gene end was trimmed by 4 bases and the J gene end by 0 bases; junction bases not matched to a gene: 8. The CDR3 extends over 17 amino acids. This CDR3 is CATSETLTGGSYNEQFF. CDR3 nucleotides: TGTGCCACCAGTGAAACCCTGACGGGAGGCTCCTACAATGAGCAGTTCTTC.

The chain couples TRBV5-4 to TRBJ2-2, with TRBD1 identical over 8 bases. The CDR3 extends over 15 amino acids. CDR1 and CDR2 from the germline V gene are SGHNT and YYREEE (reference sequence). V trimming: 4 bases; J trimming: 3 bases; junction bases outside the gene matches: 5. As DNA, the CDR3 is TGTGCCAGCAGCGGGGCGACAGGGGACACCGGGGAGCTGTTTTTT. Translated: CASSGATGDTGELFF.

The chain couples TRBV12-5 to TRBJ2-4; 11 nucleotides align to TRBD1. The trim removed 9 bases at V and 4 bases at J, leaving 5 bases unmatched. The germline gives CDR1 LGHNT, CDR2 FRNRAP. The CDR3 spans 14 residues. The DNA for the CDR3 is TGTGCTAGCGGACAGGGGGCATCTAAAAACATTCAGTACTTC. Protein: CASGQGASKNIQYF.